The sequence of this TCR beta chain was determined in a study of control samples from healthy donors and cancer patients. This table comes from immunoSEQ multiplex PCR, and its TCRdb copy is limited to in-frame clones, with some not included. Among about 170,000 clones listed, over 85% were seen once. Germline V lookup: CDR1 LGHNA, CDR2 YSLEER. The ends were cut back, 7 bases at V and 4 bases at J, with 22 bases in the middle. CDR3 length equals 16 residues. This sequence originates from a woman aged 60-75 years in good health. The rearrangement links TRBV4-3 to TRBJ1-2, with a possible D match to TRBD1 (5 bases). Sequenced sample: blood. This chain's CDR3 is CASNPQRGALSYGYTF. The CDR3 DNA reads TGCGCCAGCAACCCGCAACGGGGCGCCCTATCCTATGGCTACACCTTC.